A selection of T cell receptor beta chains follows, all from one sample in a study of response to subunit inactivated influenza vaccine. One entry per CDR3 protein results from TCRdb running MiXCR on the RT-PCR reads. The sample has more than 450,000 distinct CDR3 sequences, roughly 8.2% seen once; the top ten hold 13%. Source: PBMCs from blood, taken 23 to 25 months after vaccination. The source of these receptors is a man aged 45 to 70 who received an inactivated influenza vaccine. The CDR3 runs from the conserved cysteine through the conserved F or W. A D gene is named only where the DNA matches it firmly. Clone size appears in some rows only: once, few, many, or a class for an expanded clone.

>TRBJ2-2|many|NA|TRBV7-3
CASSQGGFAGVNTGELFF
TGTGCCAGCAGCCAAGGGGGGTTCGCGGGAGTAAACACCGGGGAGCTGTTTTTT
>TRBJ1-1|NA|NA|TRBV20-1
CTARGGTEAFF
TGCACCGCAAGGGGGGGCACTGAAGCTTTCTTT
>TRBJ2-1|NA|NA|TRBV15
CATSRLDSRGEEQFF
TGTGCCACCAGCAGACTGGACAGCCGAGGTGAGGAGCAGTTCTTC
>TRBJ1-1|NA|NA|TRBV7-9
CASSSTDSRTEAFF
TGTGCCAGCAGCTCTACGGATTCTAGGACTGAAGCTTTCTTT
>TRBJ1-2|many|TRBD1|TRBV12-3/TRBV12-4
CASSLGQGAINYGYTF
TGTGCCAGCAGCCTCGGACAGGGGGCGATTAATTATGGCTACACCTTC
>TRBJ1-2|NA|TRBD1|TRBV3-1
CASSQAWRQGGHGYTF
TGTGCCAGCAGCCAAGCTTGGCGACAGGGGGGCCATGGCTACACCTTC
>TRBJ2-3|NA|NA|TRBV20-1
CSGGTGAITDTQYF
TGCAGTGGTGGAACGGGGGCTATCACAGATACGCAGTATTTT
>TRBJ2-7|few|TRBD1|TRBV20-1
CSAAGQGEQTLYEQYF
TGCAGTGCTGCGGGACAGGGTGAGCAAACGCTCTACGAGCAGTACTTC
>TRBJ2-7|few|NA|TRBV20-1
CSARATSFSYEQYF
TGCAGTGCTAGGGCCACTAGCTTCTCCTACGAGCAGTACTTC
>TRBJ1-2|many|NA|TRBV7-2
CASSLYDESSGYTF
TGTGCCAGCAGCTTATATGATGAGAGCAGTGGCTACACCTTC
>TRBJ2-5|few|TRBD2|TRBV5-6
CASSGTSGTEVEETQYF
TGTGCCAGCAGCGGGACTAGCGGGACCGAAGTTGAAGAGACCCAGTACTTC
>TRBJ1-5|NA|TRBD1|TRBV20-1
CSARETGKSNQPQHF
TGCAGTGCTAGAGAGACAGGGAAGTCCAATCAGCCCCAGCATTTT
>TRBJ1-2|few|NA|TRBV20-1
CSARGPGIYGYTF
TGCAGTGCTAGAGGGCCGGGGATCTATGGCTACACCTTC
>TRBJ2-1|many|TRBD1|TRBV28
CASSFRGQGYNEQFF
TGTGCCAGCAGTTTCAGGGGACAGGGATACAATGAGCAGTTCTTC
>TRBJ2-3|NA|NA|TRBV24-1
CATSVGTATDTQYF
TGTGCCACCAGTGTTGGGACCGCCACAGATACGCAGTATTTT
>TRBJ2-1|few|TRBD2|TRBV6-1
CASRRNLIAGGRNEQFF
TGTGCCAGCAGGCGCAACCTAATAGCGGGAGGGCGTAATGAGCAGTTCTTC
>TRBJ2-5|NA|TRBD1|TRBV4-3
CASSQEYRGRQETQYF
TGCGCCAGCAGCCAAGAGTACAGGGGGCGGCAAGAGACCCAGTACTTC
>TRBJ2-1|few|TRBD2|TRBV12-3/TRBV12-4
CASRGLAGESSYNEQFF
TGTGCCAGCAGAGGACTAGCGGGAGAAAGCTCCTACAATGAGCAGTTCTTC
>TRBJ1-1|few|NA|TRBV6-2/TRBV6-3
CASSWLSMNTEAFF
TGTGCCAGCAGTTGGTTGAGCATGAACACTGAAGCTTTCTTT
>TRBJ1-1|many|NA|TRBV20-1
CSASGGANTEAFF
TGCAGTGCGAGTGGAGGGGCGAACACTGAAGCTTTCTTT
>TRBJ2-5|few|TRBD1|TRBV30
CAWSPEGQGRGAQYF
TGTGCCTGGAGTCCAGAAGGACAGGGACGTGGGGCCCAGTACTTC
>TRBJ2-3|few|TRBD2|TRBV11-2
CASRVGGQRGHTDTQYF
TGTGCCAGCAGGGTAGGCGGGCAGCGGGGCCACACAGATACGCAGTATTTT
>TRBJ2-5|NA|TRBD1|TRBV24-1
CATSDLEGTGGETLYF
TGTGCCACCAGTGATTTGGAAGGGACAGGGGGAGAGACCCTTTACTTC
>TRBJ1-5|NA|NA|TRBV20-1
CSARVSGEQPQHF
TGCAGTGCTAGAGTGTCAGGGGAACAGCCCCAGCATTTT
>TRBJ2-7|NA|NA|TRBV12-3/TRBV12-4
CASSLAPSSYEQYF
TGTGCCAGCAGTTTAGCGCCGAGCTCCTACGAGCAGTACTTC
>TRBJ2-1|NA|NA|TRBV27
CASSLGARIYNEQFF
TGTGCCAGCAGTTTGGGGGCACGGATTTACAATGAGCAGTTCTTC
>TRBJ2-5|NA|TRBD1|TRBV7-2
CASSRGGPGETQYF
TGTGCCAGCAGCCGAGGGGGCCCTGGAGAGACCCAGTACTTC
>TRBJ2-2|many|TRBD2|TRBV6-2/TRBV6-3
CASSYDGTSENTGELFF
TGTGCCAGCAGTTACGACGGGACTAGCGAGAACACCGGGGAGCTGTTTTTT
>TRBJ2-5|NA|NA|TRBV20-1
CSASRTGYQETQYF
TGCAGTGCTAGTCGCACAGGTTACCAAGAGACCCAGTACTTC
>TRBJ2-2|few|NA|TRBV4-3
CASGTEARDGELFF
TGCGCCAGCGGGACGGAGGCTCGGGACGGGGAGCTGTTTTTT
>TRBJ2-1|NA|TRBD2|TRBV9
CAGSVGFGGVSGGSYNEQFF
TGTGCCGGCAGCGTAGGCTTCGGGGGTGTTAGCGGGGGGTCCTACAATGAGCAGTTCTTC
>TRBJ1-6|NA|TRBD1|TRBV7-9
CASSTTGDSPLHF
TGTGCCAGCAGCACAACAGGGGACTCACCCCTCCACTTT
>TRBJ2-7|NA|NA|TRBV6-2/TRBV6-3
CASSRPGEQYF
TGTGCCAGCAGCCGCCCGGGCGAGCAGTACTTC
>TRBJ2-3|many|TRBD2|TRBV6-1
CASTKTSGRVFTDTQYF
TGTGCCAGCACAAAGACTAGCGGGAGGGTCTTCACAGATACGCAGTATTTT
>TRBJ2-1|NA|TRBD1|TRBV25-1
CASNRQGSHNEQFF
TGTGCCAGCAACCGACAGGGGTCCCACAATGAGCAGTTCTTC
>TRBJ1-1|many|NA|TRBV12-3/TRBV12-4
CASSYTRAEAFF
TGTGCCAGCAGTTATACTAGGGCTGAAGCTTTCTTT
>TRBJ2-1|NA|NA|TRBV9
CASSGSRRSSYNEQFF
TGTGCCAGCAGCGGGAGTCGCCGGAGCTCCTACAATGAGCAGTTCTTC
>TRBJ2-2|NA|TRBD2|TRBV5-8
CASSLLAGHTGELFF
TGTGCCAGCAGCTTACTAGCGGGACACACCGGGGAGCTGTTTTTT
>TRBJ1-2|many|NA|TRBV20-1
CSAFRRSNYGYTF
TGCAGTGCCTTCAGGAGATCTAACTATGGCTACACCTTC
>TRBJ2-5|few|NA|TRBV7-2
CASSPGAGETQYF
TGTGCCAGCAGCCCCGGGGCGGGAGAGACCCAGTACTTC
>TRBJ1-1|few|TRBD1|TRBV20-1
CSAREGQGRTEAFF
TGCAGTGCTAGAGAAGGACAGGGACGGACTGAAGCTTTCTTT
>TRBJ2-5|NA|TRBD2|TRBV6-1
CASGPWEGEETQYF
TGTGCCAGCGGACCTTGGGAGGGCGAAGAGACCCAGTACTTC
>TRBJ2-7|few|TRBD2|TRBV9
CASSVAGTSSYEQYF
TGTGCCAGCAGCGTAGCCGGGACTAGCTCCTACGAGCAGTACTTC
>TRBJ2-7|NA|NA|TRBV6-6
CASSYSSGEEQYF
TGTGCCAGCAGTTACAGCTCAGGGGAAGAGCAGTACTTC
>TRBJ2-7|few|NA|TRBV19
CASSIAPGGYEQYF
TGTGCCAGTAGTATAGCCCCAGGAGGTTACGAGCAGTACTTC
>TRBJ2-1|few|NA|TRBV9
CASSVSGTSYNEQFF
TGTGCCAGCAGCGTATCAGGGACATCCTACAATGAGCAGTTCTTC
>TRBJ2-7|few|TRBD2|TRBV29-1
CSVEDPSGGPSRQQYF
TGCAGCGTTGAAGATCCGAGCGGGGGGCCTTCACGCCAGCAGTACTTC
>TRBJ2-7|NA|TRBD1|TRBV12-3/TRBV12-4
CASRLTGGGYEQYF
TGTGCCAGCAGATTGACAGGGGGCGGCTACGAGCAGTACTTC
>TRBJ1-3|NA|NA|TRBV20-1
CSASPQGYSGNTIYF
TGCAGTGCGAGCCCCCAGGGCTACTCTGGAAACACCATATATTTT
>TRBJ2-1|few|NA|TRBV5-1
CASSPGPANNEQFF
TGCGCCAGCAGCCCCGGACCGGCCAACAATGAGCAGTTCTTC
>TRBJ2-1|few|NA|TRBV7-7
CASSTGRGRYNEQFF
TGTGCCAGCAGCACGGGAAGGGGGAGGTATAATGAGCAGTTCTTC
>TRBJ2-3|many|TRBD1|TRBV13
CASSRRQGAQGDTQYF
TGTGCCAGCAGCCGACGACAGGGGGCTCAGGGAGATACGCAGTATTTT
>TRBJ2-2|few|TRBD1|TRBV28
CASSPPGQGRGELFF
TGTGCCAGCAGCCCACCGGGACAGGGACGCGGGGAGCTGTTTTTT
>TRBJ1-1|NA|NA|TRBV15
CATSRGGQNTEAFF
TGTGCCACCAGCAGAGGTGGTCAGAACACTGAAGCTTTCTTT
>TRBJ2-3|NA|NA|TRBV2
CASSEGPGADTQYF
TGTGCCAGCAGTGAAGGGCCGGGGGCAGATACGCAGTATTTT
>TRBJ2-1|many|NA|TRBV24-1
CATSDLKGRKNNEQFF
TGTGCCACCAGTGATTTGAAAGGGAGAAAGAACAATGAGCAGTTCTTC
>TRBJ2-5|few|NA|TRBV19
CASRGLELETQYF
TGTGCCAGTAGGGGGTTGGAGCTAGAGACCCAGTACTTC
>TRBJ2-1|NA|NA|TRBV7-2
CASSLGKGAGIEQFF
TGTGCCAGCAGCTTAGGCAAAGGGGCTGGGATAGAGCAGTTCTTC
>TRBJ2-4|few|NA|TRBV20-1
CSASVGHYKNIQYF
TGCAGTGCTAGCGTAGGCCACTATAAAAACATTCAGTACTTC